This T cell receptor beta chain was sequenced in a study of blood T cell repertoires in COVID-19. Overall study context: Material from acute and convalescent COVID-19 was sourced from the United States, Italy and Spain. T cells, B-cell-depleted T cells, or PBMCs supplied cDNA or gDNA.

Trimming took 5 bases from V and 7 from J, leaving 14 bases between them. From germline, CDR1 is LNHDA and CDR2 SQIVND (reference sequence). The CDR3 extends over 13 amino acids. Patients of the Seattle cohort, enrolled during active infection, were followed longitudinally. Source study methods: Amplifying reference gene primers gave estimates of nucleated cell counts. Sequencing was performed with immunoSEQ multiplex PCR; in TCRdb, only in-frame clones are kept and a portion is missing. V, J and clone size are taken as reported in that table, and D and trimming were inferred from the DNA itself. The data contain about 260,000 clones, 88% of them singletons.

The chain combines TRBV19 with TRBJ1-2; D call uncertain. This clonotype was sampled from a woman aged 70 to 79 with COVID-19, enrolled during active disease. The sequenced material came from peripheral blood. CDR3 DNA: TGTGCCAGTAGTGACAATGCCTTAGGTGGCTACACCTTC. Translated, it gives CASSDNALGGYTF.